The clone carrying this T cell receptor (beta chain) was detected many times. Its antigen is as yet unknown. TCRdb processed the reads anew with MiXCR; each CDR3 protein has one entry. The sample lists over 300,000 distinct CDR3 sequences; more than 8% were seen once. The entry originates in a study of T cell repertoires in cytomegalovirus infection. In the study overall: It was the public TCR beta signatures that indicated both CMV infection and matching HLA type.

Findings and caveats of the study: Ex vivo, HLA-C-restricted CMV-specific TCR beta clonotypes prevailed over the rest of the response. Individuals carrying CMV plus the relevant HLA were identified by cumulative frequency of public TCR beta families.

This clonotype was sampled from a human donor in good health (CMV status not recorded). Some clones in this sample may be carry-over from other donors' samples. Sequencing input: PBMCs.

The CDR3 is CASSLAGDTLYF. CDR3 bases: TGTGCCAGCAGCTTAGCGGGCGACACCCTGTACTTC. The rearrangement joins TRBV7-9 to TRBJ2-7, with D unresolved. This CDR3 comprises 12 residues. In germline, CDR1 is SEHNR, CDR2 FQNEAQ (reference sequence). Trimming removed 0 bases at V and 12 bases at J, with 12 bases between.